Below are 23 T cell receptor beta chains sequenced from a single sample in a study of blood T cell repertoires in COVID-19. Assay: immunoSEQ multiplex PCR; the TCRdb copy retains only in-frame clones and omits some. The table lists some 150,000 clones, about 87% of them singletons. Sequencing was done on a sample of peripheral blood. These receptors all stem from a woman aged 45-65 years with acute or convalescent COVID-19.

The gene calls are TRBV28 and TRBJ2-7, with 7 bases lining up with TRBD2. V trimming: 6 bases; J trimming: 4 bases; junction bases outside the gene matches: 12. The CDR3 is 15 amino acids. The germline V gene has CDR1 MDHEN and CDR2 SYDVKM. The CDR3 here is CASSQTSGAKYEQYF. In DNA form, the CDR3 reads TGTGCCAGCAGCCAAACCAGCGGGGCAAAATACGAGCAGTACTTC.

The rearrangement links TRBV20-1 to TRBJ2-1; D gene uncertain. V was clipped by 3 bases and J by 14 bases, with 17 bases between them. Per germline, CDR1 DFQATT and CDR2 SNEGSKA (reference sequence). This CDR3 region has 12 residues. CDR3 protein: CSASAVRVDKFF. The CDR3 nucleotides read TGCAGTGCTAGTGCAGTACGTGTTGACAAGTTCTTC.

The chain has TRBV30 and TRBJ1-6, with D maybe TRBD1 (6 bases). Germline V CDR1 and CDR2: GTSNPN, SVGIG (reference sequence). V was trimmed by 4 bases and J by 9 bases, leaving 10 bases between them. This CDR3 has 12 residues. Here the CDR3 DNA reads TGTGCCTGGACTCGGACAGCTTCACCCCTCCACTTT. Its translation is CAWTRTASPLHF.

For the CDR3, the DNA is TGCGCCAGCAGCCACCCCGCGAGCGGGGTGGACGAGCAGTACTTC. Translation gives CASSHPASGVDEQYF. The chain recombines TRBV4-1 with TRBJ2-7; 7 positions agree with TRBD2. Trimming took 3 bases from V and 5 from J; bases not matched to a gene: 10. The germline V gene has CDR1 MGHRA and CDR2 YSYEKL. The CDR3 covers 15 residues.

V usage is TRBV11-2 and J usage is TRBJ1-1, with no clear D. This CDR3 spans 15 amino acids. CDR1 and CDR2 (germline): SGHAT, FQNNGV. V was cut by 4 bases and J by 1 base, with 13 bases left in between. This CDR3 is CASSSPRTSNTEAFF. The CDR3 bases are TGTGCCAGCAGCTCTCCCCGGACTTCGAACACTGAAGCTTTCTTT.

The chain couples TRBV6-5 to TRBJ2-3; TRBD2 agrees at 9 bases. V shed 5 bases and J 3 bases; nucleotides not matched to a gene: 6. From germline, CDR1 is MNHEY and CDR2 SVGAGI. This CDR3 comprises 15 residues. CDR3 region: CASSPLAGKTDTQYF. CDR3 nucleotide sequence: TGTGCCAGCAGTCCTCTAGCGGGGAAGACAGATACGCAGTATTTT.

This sequence joins TRBV18 and TRBJ1-2, with D unclear. V lost 4 bases and J lost 3, with 15 bases in between. Germline loops: CDR1 KGHSH, CDR2 LQKENI. This CDR3 has 15 residues. The CDR3 loop is CASSREFRVDYGYTF. The CDR3, as DNA: TGTGCCAGCTCACGGGAGTTTCGAGTAGACTATGGCTACACCTTC.

The chain carries TRBV9 and TRBJ1-2; D is undetermined. Deletions cut 4 bases from V and 0 bases from J, with 13 bases between. This CDR3 is built from 15 residues. CDR1 and CDR2 (germline): SGDLS, YYNGEE. CDR3 coding DNA: TGTGCCAGCAGCCAAAGGCACAGCTCTAACTATGGCTACACCTTC. Translated, it gives CASSQRHSSNYGYTF.

This clone was detected only a few times. J is TRBJ2-7 and V is TRBV5-1, with 7 nucleotides matching TRBD2. Trimming at V came to 1 base and at J to 1 base, leaving 11 bases not matched to a gene. From germline, CDR1 is SGHRS and CDR2 YFSETQ. This CDR3 has 17 residues. CDR3 DNA: TGCGCCAGCAGCTTGTTGAGCGGGAACCTAGGTTCCTACGAGCAGTACTTC. Amino acid sequence: CASSLLSGNLGSYEQYF. Full variable domain (outside the CDR3, taken from reference TRBV5-1 and TRBJ2-7): KAGVTQTPRYLIKTRGQQVTLSCSPISGHRSVSWYQQTPGQGLQFLFEYFSETQRNKGNFPGRFSGRQFSNSRSEMNVSTLELGDSALYLCASSLLSGNLGSYEQYFGPGTRLTVT.

CDR3 coding DNA: TGTGCCAGCTCACCACCGGGACTGAATAACAATGAGCAGTTCTTC. Translating it yields CASSPPGLNNNEQFF. V is TRBV18 and J is TRBJ2-1; TRBD2 might be the D (6 bases). The CDR3 has 15 residues. Germline CDR1 KGHSH, CDR2 LQKENI. Trimming removed 0 bases from V and 5 bases from J, with 11 bases in between.

The chain is built from TRBV30 and TRBJ1-4; 7 nucleotides align to TRBD1. V dropped 1 base and J dropped 8; count of bases not matched to a gene: 10. The CDR3 is made up of 15 amino acids. CDR1 and CDR2 (germline): GTSNPN, SVGIG (reference sequence). CDR3 residues: CAWSAAGTVGEKLFF. In nucleotides, the CDR3 is TGTGCCTGGAGTGCAGCCGGGACAGTGGGGGAAAAACTGTTTTTT.

In this sample, this clone turned up once. The chain links TRBV7-9 to TRBJ2-5, with 7 bases matching TRBD1. After removal of 6 bases from V and 7 bases from J, the junction contained 8 bases not matched to a gene. The germline CDR1 and CDR2 sequences are SEHNR and FQNEAQ (reference sequence). This CDR3 has 13 amino acids. The CDR3 loop is CASSFDRAATQYF. The CDR3 nucleotides are TGTGCCAGCAGTTTTGACAGGGCCGCGACCCAGTACTTC.

This clone was seen a handful of times. CDR3 sequence: CASSGTPSYEQYF. CDR3 nucleotide sequence: TGCGCCAGCAGTGGGACACCCTCCTACGAGCAGTACTTC. This chain joins TRBV10-1 and TRBJ2-7, with D perhaps matching TRBD1 (5 bases). V gave up 4 bases and J gave up 0 bases, with 7 bases separating them. The germline V gene has CDR1 WNHNN and CDR2 SYGVQD (reference sequence). The CDR3 has 13 residues.

This chain joins TRBV9 and TRBJ2-2; 10 nucleotides line up with TRBD1. This CDR3 is built from 16 residues. J was trimmed by 2 bases and V by 3 bases; bases with no gene match: 4. In germline, CDR1 is SGDLS, CDR2 YYNGEE. CDR3 DNA sequence: TGTGCCAGCAGCGCAGGGACAGGGGTAAACACCGGGGAGCTGTTTTTT. Protein sequence: CASSAGTGVNTGELFF.

The V and J genes are TRBV15 and TRBJ1-3, with D unclear. CDR1 and CDR2 from the germline V gene are LNHNV and YYDKDF (reference sequence). Deletions cut 0 bases from V and 3 bases from J, with 9 bases between. The CDR3 has 15 amino acids. The CDR3 is CATSRDSPSGNTIYF. The CDR3 DNA sequence: TGTGCCACCAGCAGAGATAGCCCTAGTGGAAACACCATATATTTT.

The V call is TRBV20-1, the J call TRBJ2-1; TRBD2 matches at 9 bases. CDR1 and CDR2 (germline): DFQATT, SNEGSKA (reference sequence). V was pared by 3 bases and J by 4 bases, with 7 bases of the junction left unmatched. The CDR3 length is 15 residues. DNA for the CDR3: TGCAGTGCTAGTTTCTTAGCGGGAGTTTACAATGAGCAGTTCTTC. Its protein product is CSASFLAGVYNEQFF.

V is TRBV6-6 and J is TRBJ2-7, with D possibly matching TRBD2 (5 bases). Germline V gives CDR1 MNHNY, CDR2 SVGAGI (reference sequence). Trimming took 2 bases from V and 3 from J, leaving 5 bases between them. There are 12 residues in the CDR3. CDR3 sequence reads: CASSYRDYEQYF. CDR3 DNA sequence: TGTGCCAGCAGTTACCGGGACTACGAGCAGTACTTC.

The rearrangement links TRBV14 to TRBJ1-1; D is unresolved. The CDR3 spans 15 residues. Germline CDR1 and CDR2: SGHDN and FVKESK. V was clipped by 1 base and J by 1 base, with 10 bases between them. The CDR3 protein is CASSQGSGRNTEAFF. As DNA, the CDR3 is TGTGCCAGCAGCCAAGGTTCAGGAAGGAACACTGAAGCTTTCTTT. The variable domain in full, completed from reference TRBV14 and TRBJ1-1, reads EAGVTQFPSHSVIEKGQTVTLRCDPISGHDNLYWYRRVMGKEIKFLLHFVKESKQDESGMPNNRFLAERTGGTYSTLKVQPAELEDSGVYFCASSQGSGRNTEAFFGQGTRLTVV.

The genes are TRBV5-1 and TRBJ2-1; 8 bases map to TRBD1. Germline lookup yields CDR1 SGHRS and CDR2 YFSETQ. The trim removed 7 bases at V and 9 bases at J, leaving 3 bases unmatched. The length of the CDR3 is 11 residues. CDR3 protein: CASLQGVEQFF. The CDR3 DNA follows: TGCGCCAGCCTACAGGGGGTTGAGCAGTTCTTC.

The chain uses TRBV19 and TRBJ1-1; D is undetermined. This CDR3 has 17 amino acids. Germline V lookup: CDR1 LNHDA, CDR2 SQIVND (reference sequence). Deletions cut 3 bases from V and 0 bases from J, with 17 bases between. CDR3 sequence (DNA): TGTGCCAGTAGTATGATGGAGGGCAGAACAGTGAACACTGAAGCTTTCTTT. Residues: CASSMMEGRTVNTEAFF.

The genes are TRBV5-1 and TRBJ2-3, with TRBD1 matching over 7 bases. Trimming took 4 bases from V and 3 from J; bases not matched to a gene: 5. The V gene's germline CDR1 is SGHRS and CDR2 YFSETQ. This CDR3 region has 14 residues. Written as DNA, the CDR3 is TGCGCCAGCAGCGCACAGGGGTGGACAGATACGCAGTATTTT. Residues: CASSAQGWTDTQYF.

The V and J genes are TRBV5-1 and TRBJ1-1; 9 bases line up with TRBD1. The CDR3 has 15 residues. Unmatched junction bases numbered 5, after V lost 3 bases and J lost 2 bases. The V gene's germline CDR1 is SGHRS and CDR2 YFSETQ. The CDR3, as DNA: TGCGCCAGCAGCTCCGGACAGGGGATAAACACTGAAGCTTTCTTT. This gives the protein CASSSGQGINTEAFF.

The CDR3 region has the DNA TGCGCCAGCAGCTTGGAAGAAGGAGGGGACACTGAAGCTTTCTTT. Amino acid sequence: CASSLEEGGDTEAFF. The J gene is TRBJ1-1, the V gene TRBV5-1; TRBD1 is a possible D gene (5 bases). Germline V gene sequence: CDR1 SGHRS, CDR2 YFSETQ. The CDR3 consists of 15 residues. The V end lost 0 bases, the J end lost 3 bases, and 12 bases lay between the germline ends.